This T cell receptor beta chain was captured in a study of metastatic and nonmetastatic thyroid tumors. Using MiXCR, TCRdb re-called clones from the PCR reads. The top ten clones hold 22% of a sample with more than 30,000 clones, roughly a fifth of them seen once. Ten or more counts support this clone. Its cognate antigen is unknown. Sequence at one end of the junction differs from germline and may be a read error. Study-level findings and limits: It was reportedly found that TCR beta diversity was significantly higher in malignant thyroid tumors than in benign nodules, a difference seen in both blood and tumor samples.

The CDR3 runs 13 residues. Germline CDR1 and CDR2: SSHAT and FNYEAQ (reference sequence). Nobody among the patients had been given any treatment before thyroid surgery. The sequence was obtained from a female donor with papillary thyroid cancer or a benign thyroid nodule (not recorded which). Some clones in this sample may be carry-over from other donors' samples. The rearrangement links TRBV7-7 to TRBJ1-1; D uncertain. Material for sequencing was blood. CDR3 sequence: CASSLRTNTEAFF. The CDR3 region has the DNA TGTGCTAGCAGCCTCCGGACTAACACTGAAGCTTTCTTT.